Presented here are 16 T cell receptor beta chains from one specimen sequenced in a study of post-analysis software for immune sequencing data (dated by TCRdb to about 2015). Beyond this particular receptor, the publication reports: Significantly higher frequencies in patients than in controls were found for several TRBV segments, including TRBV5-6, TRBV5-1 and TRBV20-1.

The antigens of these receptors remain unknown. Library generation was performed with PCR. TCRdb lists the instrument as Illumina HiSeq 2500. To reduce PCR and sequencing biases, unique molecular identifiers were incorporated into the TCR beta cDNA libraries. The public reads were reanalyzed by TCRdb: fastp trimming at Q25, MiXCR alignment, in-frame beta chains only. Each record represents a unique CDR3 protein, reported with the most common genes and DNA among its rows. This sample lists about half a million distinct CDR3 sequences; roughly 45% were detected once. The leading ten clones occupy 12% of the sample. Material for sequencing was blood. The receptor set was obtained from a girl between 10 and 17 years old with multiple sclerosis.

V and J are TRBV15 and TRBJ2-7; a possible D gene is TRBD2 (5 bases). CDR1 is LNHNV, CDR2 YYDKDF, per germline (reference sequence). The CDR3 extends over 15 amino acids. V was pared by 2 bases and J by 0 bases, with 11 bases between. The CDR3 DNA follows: TGTGCCACCAGCAGAAAAGGACTGAGCTCCTACGAGCAGTACTTC. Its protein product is CATSRKGLSSYEQYF.

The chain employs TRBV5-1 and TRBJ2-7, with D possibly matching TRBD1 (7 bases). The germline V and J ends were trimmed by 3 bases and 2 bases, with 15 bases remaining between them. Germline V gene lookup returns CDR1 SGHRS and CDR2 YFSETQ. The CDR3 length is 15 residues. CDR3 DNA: TGCGCCAGCAGCTCCCAGGGGGACTTAACCTACGAGCAGTACTTC. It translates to CASSSQGDLTYEQYF.

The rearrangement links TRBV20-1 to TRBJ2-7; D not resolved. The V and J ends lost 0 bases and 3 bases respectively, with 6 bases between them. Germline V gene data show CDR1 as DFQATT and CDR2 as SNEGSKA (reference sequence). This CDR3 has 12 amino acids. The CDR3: CSARDHFYEQYF. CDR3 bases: TGCAGTGCTAGAGACCACTTCTACGAGCAGTACTTC.

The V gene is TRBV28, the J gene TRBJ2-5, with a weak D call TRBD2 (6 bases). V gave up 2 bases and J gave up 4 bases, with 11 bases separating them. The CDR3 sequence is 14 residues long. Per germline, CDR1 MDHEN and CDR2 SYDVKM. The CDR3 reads CASSLRRDRETQYF. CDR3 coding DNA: TGTGCCAGCAGTTTACGGCGGGATCGAGAGACCCAGTACTTC.

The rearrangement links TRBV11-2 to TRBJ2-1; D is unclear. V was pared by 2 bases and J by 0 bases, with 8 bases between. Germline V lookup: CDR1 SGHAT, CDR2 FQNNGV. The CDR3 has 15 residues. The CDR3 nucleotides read TGTGCCAGCAGCTTATACAGCCTCTCCTACAATGAGCAGTTCTTC. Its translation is CASSLYSLSYNEQFF. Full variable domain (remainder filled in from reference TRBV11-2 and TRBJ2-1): EAGVAQSPRYKIIEKRQSVAFWCNPISGHATLYWYQQILGQGPKLLIQFQNNGVVDDSQLPKDRFSAERLKGVDSTLKIQPAKLEDSAVYLCASSLYSLSYNEQFFGPGTRLTVL.

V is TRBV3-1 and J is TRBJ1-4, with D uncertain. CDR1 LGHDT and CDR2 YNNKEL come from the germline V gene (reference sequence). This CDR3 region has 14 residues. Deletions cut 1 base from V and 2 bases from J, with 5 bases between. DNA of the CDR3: TGTGCCAGCAGCCAAGTTACGACTAATGAAAAACTGTTTTTT. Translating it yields CASSQVTTNEKLFF.

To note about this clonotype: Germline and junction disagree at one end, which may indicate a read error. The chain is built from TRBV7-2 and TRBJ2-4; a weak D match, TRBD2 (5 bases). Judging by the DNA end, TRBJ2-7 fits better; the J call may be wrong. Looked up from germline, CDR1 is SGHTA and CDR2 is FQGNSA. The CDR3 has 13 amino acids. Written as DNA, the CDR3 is TGTGCCGGCAGCTCCGGGATTACCTACGAGCAGTACTTC. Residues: CAGSSGITYEQYF.

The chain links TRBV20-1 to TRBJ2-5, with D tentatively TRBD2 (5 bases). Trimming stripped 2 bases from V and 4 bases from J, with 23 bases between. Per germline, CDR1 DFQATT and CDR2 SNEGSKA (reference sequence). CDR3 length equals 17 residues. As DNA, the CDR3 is TGCAGTGCTAGAAGCCCGATCGGGGTGCCTATTGGAGAGACCCAGTACTTC. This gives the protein CSARSPIGVPIGETQYF.

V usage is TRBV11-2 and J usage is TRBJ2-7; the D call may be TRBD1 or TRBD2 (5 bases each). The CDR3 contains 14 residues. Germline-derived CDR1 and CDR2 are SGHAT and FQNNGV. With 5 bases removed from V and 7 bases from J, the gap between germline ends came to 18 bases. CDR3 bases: TGTGCCAGCAGCCCCGGGACCGGGGAGAGGGAGCAGTACTTC. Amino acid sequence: CASSPGTGEREQYF.

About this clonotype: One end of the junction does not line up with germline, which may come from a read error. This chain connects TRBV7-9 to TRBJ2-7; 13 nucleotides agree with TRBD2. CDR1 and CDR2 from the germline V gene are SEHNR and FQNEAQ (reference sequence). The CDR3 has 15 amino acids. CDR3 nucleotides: TGTGCCAGCAGCTTATGGACTAGCGGGAGCTACGGGCAGTACTTC. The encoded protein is CASSLWTSGSYGQYF. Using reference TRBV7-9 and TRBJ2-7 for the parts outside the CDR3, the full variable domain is DTGVSQNPRHKITKRGQNVTFRCDPISEHNRLYWYRQTLGQGPEFLTYFQNEAQLEKSRLLSDRFSAERPKGSFSTLEIQRTEQGDSAMYLCASSLWTSGSYGQYFGPGTRLTVT.

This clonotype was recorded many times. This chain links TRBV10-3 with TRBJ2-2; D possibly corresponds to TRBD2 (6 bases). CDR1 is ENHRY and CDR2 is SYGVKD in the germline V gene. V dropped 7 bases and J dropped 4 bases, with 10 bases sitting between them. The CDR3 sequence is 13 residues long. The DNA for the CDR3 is TGTGCCATCATGCAGGGAGGCACCGGGGAGCTGTTTTTT. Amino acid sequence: CAIMQGGTGELFF.

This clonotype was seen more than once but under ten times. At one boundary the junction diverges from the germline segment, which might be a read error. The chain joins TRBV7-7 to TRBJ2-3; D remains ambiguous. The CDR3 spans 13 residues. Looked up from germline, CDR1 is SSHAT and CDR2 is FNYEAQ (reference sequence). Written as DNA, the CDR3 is TGTGCTAGCAGCCCCGTTTCGTCAGATACGCAGTATTTT. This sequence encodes CASSPVSSDTQYF.

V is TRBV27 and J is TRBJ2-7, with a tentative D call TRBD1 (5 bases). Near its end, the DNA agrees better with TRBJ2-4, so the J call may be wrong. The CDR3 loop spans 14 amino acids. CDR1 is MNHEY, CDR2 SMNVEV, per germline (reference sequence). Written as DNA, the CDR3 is TGTGCCAGCAGTCTTAAGGGGTACCAAAACATTCAGTACTTC. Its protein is CASSLKGYQNIQYF.

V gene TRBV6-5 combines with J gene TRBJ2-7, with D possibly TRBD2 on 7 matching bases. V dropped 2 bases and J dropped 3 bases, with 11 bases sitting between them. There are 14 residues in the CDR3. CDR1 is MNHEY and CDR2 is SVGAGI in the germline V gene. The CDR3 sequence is CASSYKGGDYEQYF. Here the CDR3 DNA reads TGTGCCAGCAGTTACAAGGGGGGGGACTACGAGCAGTACTTC.

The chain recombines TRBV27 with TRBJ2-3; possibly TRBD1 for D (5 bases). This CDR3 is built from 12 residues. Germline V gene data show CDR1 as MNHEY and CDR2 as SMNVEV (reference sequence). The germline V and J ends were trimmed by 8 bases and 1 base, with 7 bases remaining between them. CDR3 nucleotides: TGTGCCAGCGGCAGGGGCACAGATACGCAGTATTTT. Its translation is CASGRGTDTQYF.

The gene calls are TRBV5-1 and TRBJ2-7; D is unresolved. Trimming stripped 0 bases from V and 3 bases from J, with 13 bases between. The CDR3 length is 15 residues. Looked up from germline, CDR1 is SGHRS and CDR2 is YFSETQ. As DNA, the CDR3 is TGCGCCAGCAGCTTGGCCTTAGAGCCCTTCTACGAGCAGTACTTC. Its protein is CASSLALEPFYEQYF.